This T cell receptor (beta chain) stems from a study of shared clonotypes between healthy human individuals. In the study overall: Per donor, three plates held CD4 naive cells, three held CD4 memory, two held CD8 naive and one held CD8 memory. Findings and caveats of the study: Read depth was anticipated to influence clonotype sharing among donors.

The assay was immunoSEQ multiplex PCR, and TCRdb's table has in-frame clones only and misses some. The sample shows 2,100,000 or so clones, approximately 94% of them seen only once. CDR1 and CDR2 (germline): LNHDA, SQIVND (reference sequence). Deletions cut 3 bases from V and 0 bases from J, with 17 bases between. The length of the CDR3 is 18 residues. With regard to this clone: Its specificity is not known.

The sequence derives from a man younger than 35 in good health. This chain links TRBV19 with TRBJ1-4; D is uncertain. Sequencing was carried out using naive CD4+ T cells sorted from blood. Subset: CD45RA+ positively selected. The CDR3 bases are TGTGCCAGTAGTATGATATCAAAGCACATTGCAACTAATGAAAAACTGTTTTTT. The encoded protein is CASSMISKHIATNEKLFF.